A single sample gave rise to the 7 T cell receptor beta chains below, sequenced in a study of T cells in Graves' hyperthyroidism and ophthalmopathy. RNA transcripts gave rise to amplified TCR beta CDR3 regions. The HTBI primer set served for first-round RT-PCR of the TCR CDR3. TCRdb independently ran MiXCR on the multiplex PCR reads; one entry per CDR3 protein. This table has about 480,000 distinct CDR3 sequences, less than 25% appearing once. Sequenced input: blood. The receptors here all came from a woman in her twenties or thirties with Graves' ophthalmopathy.

This clonotype was seen only a few times. The chain recombines TRBV6-1 with TRBJ1-1; D not resolved. Trimming shortened V by 10 bases and J by 0 bases, and 12 bases separated the two germline ends. The CDR3 sequence is 13 residues long. Germline CDR1 and CDR2: MNHNS and SASEGT. The CDR3 loop is CATQTRVNTEAFF. In DNA form, the CDR3 reads TGTGCCACCCAAACGAGGGTGAACACTGAAGCTTTCTTT.

CDR3 protein: CASNLRGVETQYF. Here the CDR3 DNA reads TGTGCCAGCAATCTGCGCGGAGTTGAGACCCAGTACTTC. The chain combines TRBV12-3 or TRBV12-4 with TRBJ2-5; D is uncertain. Trimming shortened V by 7 bases and J by 5 bases, and 14 bases separated the two germline ends. This CDR3 region has 13 residues.

Ten or more counts support this clonotype. The gene calls are TRBV20-1 and TRBJ2-7, with D perhaps matching TRBD2 (5 bases). The germline V gene has CDR1 DFQATT and CDR2 SNEGSKA (reference sequence). The CDR3 is 14 residues long. Trimming shortened V by 3 bases and J by 5 bases, and 17 bases separated the two germline ends. The CDR3: CSARRIGVVNEQYF. DNA for the CDR3: TGCAGTGCTAGGAGGATCGGGGTAGTAAACGAGCAGTACTTC.

This clonotype was counted many times. The chain links TRBV20-1 to TRBJ2-7, with a weak D call TRBD2 (7 bases). Germline CDR1 and CDR2: DFQATT and SNEGSKA (reference sequence). This CDR3 spans 13 amino acids. Trimming cost V 7 bases and J 4 bases, with 17 bases left between them. Here the CDR3 reads CSVEGGVGYEQYF. CDR3 coding DNA: TGCAGTGTTGAAGGGGGGGTTGGATACGAGCAGTACTTC.

J is TRBJ2-7 and V is TRBV29-1, with D unresolved. Between the trimmed V and J ends, which lost 3 bases and 5 bases, there was a span of 8 bases. From germline, CDR1 is SQVTM and CDR2 ANQGSEA. This CDR3 is 11 amino acids long. CDR3 coding DNA: TGCAGCGTTGATGATACGGACGAGCAGTACTTC. It is translated as CSVDDTDEQYF.

This clonotype was detected many times. The genes are TRBV2 and TRBJ1-1; 10 bases are a match to TRBD1. The CDR3 is made up of 15 amino acids. The V and J ends lost 3 bases and 5 bases, in that order; junction bases with no gene match: 6. Germline CDR1 is SNHLY and CDR2 is FYNNEI. Written as DNA, the CDR3 is TGTGCCAGCAGTGAGAGACAGGGGGCAGGGACTGAAGCTTTCTTT. This sequence encodes CASSERQGAGTEAFF.

The table lists this clonotype with many counts. V is TRBV7-2 and J is TRBJ1-3; D gene ambiguous. The CDR3 contains 13 residues. V dropped 3 bases and J dropped 8 bases, with 11 bases sitting between them. Germline-derived CDR1 and CDR2 are SGHTA and FQGNSA. CDR3 DNA sequence: TGTGCCAGCAGCTTGCTGGGCGGCGACACCATATATTTT. Protein sequence: CASSLLGGDTIYF.